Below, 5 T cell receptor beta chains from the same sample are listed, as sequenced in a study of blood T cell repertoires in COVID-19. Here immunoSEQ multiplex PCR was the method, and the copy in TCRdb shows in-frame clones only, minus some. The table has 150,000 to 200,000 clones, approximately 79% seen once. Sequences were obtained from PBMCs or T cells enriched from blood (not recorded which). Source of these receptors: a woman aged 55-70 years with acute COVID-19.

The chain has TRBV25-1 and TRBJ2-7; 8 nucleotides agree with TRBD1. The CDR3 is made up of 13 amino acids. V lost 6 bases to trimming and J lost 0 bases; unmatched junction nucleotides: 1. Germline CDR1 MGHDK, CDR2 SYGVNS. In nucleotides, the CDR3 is TGTGCCAGCAGGGGACAGGCCTCCTACGAGCAGTACTTC. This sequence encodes CASRGQASYEQYF.

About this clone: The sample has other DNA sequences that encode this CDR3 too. CDR3 residues: CASSLQGGTEAFF. In DNA, the CDR3 is TGTGCCAGCAGTTTACAGGGTGGTACTGAAGCTTTCTTT. V usage is TRBV27 and J usage is TRBJ1-1, with D maybe TRBD1 (5 bases). V was shortened by 2 bases and J by 5 bases, with 9 bases between the two germline ends. Germline V gene sequence: CDR1 MNHEY, CDR2 SMNVEV (reference sequence). The CDR3 contains 13 residues.

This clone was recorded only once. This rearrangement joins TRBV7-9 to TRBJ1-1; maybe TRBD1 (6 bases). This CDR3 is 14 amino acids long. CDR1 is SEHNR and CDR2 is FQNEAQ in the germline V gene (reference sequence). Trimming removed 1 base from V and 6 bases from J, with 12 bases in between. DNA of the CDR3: TGTGCCAGCAGCTTAGGCAGGGGAATCGCTGAAGCTTTCTTT. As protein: CASSLGRGIAEAFF.

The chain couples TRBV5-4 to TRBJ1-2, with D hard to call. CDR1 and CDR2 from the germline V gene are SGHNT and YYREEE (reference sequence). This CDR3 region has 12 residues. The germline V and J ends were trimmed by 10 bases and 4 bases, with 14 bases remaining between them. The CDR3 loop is CAPGVLAYGYTF. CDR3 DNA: TGTGCCCCCGGGGTTCTGGCCTATGGCTACACCTTC.

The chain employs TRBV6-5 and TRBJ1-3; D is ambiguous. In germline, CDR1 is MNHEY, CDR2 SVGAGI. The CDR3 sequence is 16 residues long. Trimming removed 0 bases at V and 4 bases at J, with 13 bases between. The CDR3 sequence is CASSYSRPGIGNTIYF. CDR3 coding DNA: TGTGCCAGCAGTTACTCGAGACCGGGGATCGGAAACACCATATATTTT.